This paragraph reports one T cell receptor (beta chain). What it binds is not known. The data are from a study of T cells in localized non-small cell lung cancer. Sequencing used immunoSEQ multiplex PCR; TCRdb keeps in-frame clones, though not all of them. Of fewer than 40,000 clones in the sample, roughly 87% were seen once. Findings and caveats of the study: Tumor showed lower T cell clonality than uninvolved adjacent lung, where it was highest.

The source was peripheral blood mononuclear cells, collected before any cancer treatment. The origin of this receptor is a man aged 35-75 years with stage III lung adenocarcinoma.

The CDR3 region has the DNA TGTGCCAGCAGACGACAGGACTACACTGAAGCTTTCTTT. Translation gives CASRRQDYTEAFF. The gene calls are TRBV2 and TRBJ1-1; tentatively, D is TRBD1 (6 bases). Germline CDR1 SNHLY, CDR2 FYNNEI. This CDR3 has 13 amino acids. V shed 6 bases and J shed 3 bases, with 11 bases lying between them.